This T cell receptor (beta chain) was observed in a study of cytotoxic CD8 clonotypes in ibrutinib-treated CLL. Study-level background: The taking of response samples occurred after a median roughly 11 months of treatment, with a range of 6 to 36.

Repertoires were generated with immunoSEQ multiplex PCR, while TCRdb's copy carries only in-frame clones and drops some. The sample records approximately 45,000 clones, over 50% being singletons. Germline lookup yields CDR1 LNHNV and CDR2 YYDKDF (reference sequence). This CDR3 comprises 15 residues. V trimming: 5 bases; J trimming: 4 bases; junction bases outside the gene matches: 9. This clonotype originated in a human donor with chronic lymphocytic leukemia. The chain has TRBV15 and TRBJ2-5; TRBD1 matches at 8 bases. Sequenced material: PBMCs, taken after 24 months of ibrutinib treatment. CDR3 region: CATSGQGAWVETQYF. The CDR3 DNA follows: TGTGCCACCAGCGGCCAGGGGGCGTGGGTAGAGACCCAGTACTTC.